Following are 17 T cell receptor beta chains from one sample sequenced in a study of T cell repertoires in cytomegalovirus infection. The antigens these receptors bind are not known. TCRdb recomputed calls from the reads with MiXCR, one row per CDR3 protein. The sample consists of about 770,000 distinct CDR3 sequences, 25% to 35% of them appearing once. This material consisted of cultured CD8+ T cells from PBMCs, taken from culture after CMV antigen stimulation. The origin of the receptors is a human donor in good health (CMV status not recorded). Some clones in this sample may be carry-over from other donors' samples.

The chain recombines TRBV6-1 with TRBJ2-7, with D tentatively TRBD2 (5 bases). The V gene's germline CDR1 is MNHNS and CDR2 SASEGT. The CDR3 contains 12 residues. V was clipped by 3 bases and J by 12 bases, with 15 bases between them. The CDR3, as DNA: TGTGCCAGCAGTGACCGACGGGAAGCGCGGTACTTC. Translated: CASSDRREARYF.

The chain recombines TRBV20-1 with TRBJ2-5; unclear D gene. The CDR3 sequence is 12 residues long. From germline, CDR1 is DFQATT and CDR2 SNEGSKA (reference sequence). V was cut by 0 bases and J by 3 bases, with 5 bases left in between. CDR3 in DNA: TGCAGTGCTAGAGAACAGAAAGAGACCCAGTACTTC. This translates into CSAREQKETQYF.

The V and J genes are TRBV6-2 or TRBV6-3 and TRBJ1-1, with D unresolved. Germline V CDR1 and CDR2: MNHEY, SVGEGT. Trimming pared 0 bases from V and 1 base from J, leaving 12 bases between. This CDR3 spans 16 amino acids. The DNA for the CDR3 is TGTGCCAGCAGTTACTCGAGGACCGAAGGGAACACTGAAGCTTTCTTT. This encodes CASSYSRTEGNTEAFF.

The table lists this clonotype with a few counts. The chain combines TRBV6-2 or TRBV6-3 with TRBJ2-7; 7 bases match TRBD1. The germline V gene encodes CDR1 MNHEY and CDR2 SVGEGT. Germline trimming cut 2 bases from V and 1 base from J; bases unmatched to any gene: 5. The CDR3 has 15 residues. CDR3 coding DNA: TGTGCCAGCAGTTACCCGGGACAGCGATCCTACGAGCAGTACGTC. Encoded protein: CASSYPGQRSYEQYV.

For this clonotype: This may be a read error: a much more frequent sequence differs by one nucleotide. The chain links TRBV6-1 to TRBJ2-3; D is unclear. Per the germline V gene, CDR1 is MNHNS and CDR2 is SASEGT. The germline V and J ends were trimmed by 2 bases and 10 bases, with 10 bases remaining between them. The CDR3 extends over 12 amino acids. The CDR3 nucleotides read TGTGCCAGCAGTGAATCCACTACATCGCAGTATTTT. Its translation is CASSESTTSQYF.

V gene TRBV3-1 combines with J gene TRBJ2-5; a weak D match, TRBD2 (5 bases). V lost 5 bases to trimming and J lost 5 bases, with 12 bases between them. Germline V gene data show CDR1 as LGHDT and CDR2 as YNNKEL (reference sequence). The CDR3 runs 13 residues. The DNA of the CDR3 is TGTGCCAGCAGCGCCGGGGAGACCGAGACCCAGTACTTC. Translated, it gives CASSAGETETQYF.

This clonotype was found a few times. The gene calls are TRBV7-9 and TRBJ2-3; 7 bases are shared with TRBD1. The V segment lost 5 bases and the J segment 7 bases; nucleotides outside the gene matches: 6. The germline V gene has CDR1 SEHNR and CDR2 FQNEAQ (reference sequence). CDR3 length: 13 residues. The CDR3 DNA follows: TGTGCCAGCAGCCCCCCACAGGGGAATACGCAGTATTTT. Its translation: CASSPPQGNTQYF.

This clonotype has at least ten counts. The rearrangement links TRBV12-3 or TRBV12-4 to TRBJ1-1; D is perhaps TRBD1 (5 bases). V gave up 6 bases and J gave up 3 bases, with 17 bases separating them. The CDR3 runs 15 residues. The DNA of the CDR3 is TGTGCCAGCAGCCCCTTTGGCAGGGAGGACACTGAAGCTTTCTTT. Translated, it gives CASSPFGREDTEAFF.

This clonotype was picked up a small number of times. The V and J genes are TRBV3-1 and TRBJ1-2; no definite D call. The CDR3 spans 14 residues. Germline CDR1 LGHDT, CDR2 YNNKEL (reference sequence). V was trimmed by 6 bases and J by 4 bases, leaving 15 bases between them. The CDR3 loop reads CASRPSATPYGYTF. The CDR3 coding sequence is TGTGCCAGCAGACCATCCGCGACACCCTATGGCTACACCTTC.

In this sample, this clonotype turned up a few times. V gene TRBV5-4 combines with J gene TRBJ1-1; no clear D gene. Deletions cut 2 bases from V and 1 base from J, with 18 bases between. Germline V gene sequence: CDR1 SGHNT, CDR2 YYREEE (reference sequence). The CDR3 contains 17 residues. The CDR3 region has the DNA TGTGCCAGCAGCTTCAGCTCAGGTGTTCTCGGGAACACTGAAGCTTTCTTT. Its protein product is CASSFSSGVLGNTEAFF.

This chain connects TRBV10-3 to TRBJ1-1, with D tentatively TRBD1 (5 bases). Between the trimmed V and J ends, which lost 6 bases and 3 bases, there was a span of 17 bases. This CDR3 is 15 amino acids long. CDR1 and CDR2 (germline): ENHRY, SYGVKD. This chain's CDR3 is CAIRAGGSWDTEAFF. Here the CDR3 DNA reads TGTGCCATCAGGGCCGGGGGATCGTGGGACACTGAAGCTTTCTTT.

CDR3 bases: TGTGCCAGCAGTTCGGGATGGGACAGGGAATGGGCAGATACGCAGTATTTT. Protein sequence: CASSSGWDREWADTQYF. V usage is TRBV27 and J usage is TRBJ2-3, with 9 positions matching TRBD1. This CDR3 has 17 residues. The V segment lost 4 bases and the J segment 4 bases; nucleotides outside the gene matches: 12. Germline loops: CDR1 MNHEY, CDR2 SMNVEV (reference sequence).

A few counts support this clonotype. The rearrangement uses TRBV19 and TRBJ2-1, with 8 bases aligning to TRBD1. There are 13 residues in the CDR3. Germline-derived CDR1 and CDR2 are LNHDA and SQIVND (reference sequence). J was trimmed by 10 bases and V by 5 bases; bases with no gene match: 7. CDR3: CASSFSGDREQFF. The CDR3 DNA is TGTGCCAGTAGTTTTTCGGGGGACAGGGAGCAGTTCTTC.

The chain carries TRBV27 and TRBJ2-1; 9 bases match TRBD2. The CDR3 consists of 19 residues. V trimming: 5 bases; J trimming: 2 bases; junction bases outside the gene matches: 16. CDR1 is MNHEY, CDR2 SMNVEV, per germline (reference sequence). CDR3 nucleotides: TGTGCCAGCAGTCCCTACCCCATTCTAGCGGGGCCCGCCTACAATGAGCAGTTCTTC. Translation gives CASSPYPILAGPAYNEQFF.

This clonotype was detected only a few times. The rearrangement joins TRBV5-5 to TRBJ1-2; D perhaps matches TRBD1 (6 bases). The CDR3 consists of 17 residues. V gave up 0 bases and J gave up 0 bases, with 15 bases separating them. Germline-derived CDR1 and CDR2 are SGHKS and YYEKEE (reference sequence). CDR3 loop: CASSLDWIHRANYGYTF. In DNA, the CDR3 is TGTGCCAGCAGCTTGGATTGGATCCACAGGGCTAACTATGGCTACACCTTC.

This clonotype occurred many times. V is TRBV25-1 and J is TRBJ2-5; no firm D call. The germline V and J ends were trimmed by 1 base and 0 bases, with 6 bases remaining between them. CDR1 and CDR2 (germline): MGHDK, SYGVNS. The CDR3 has 14 amino acids. The CDR3 loop is CASSEFGDQETQYF. The CDR3 DNA sequence: TGTGCCAGCAGTGAATTTGGAGACCAAGAGACCCAGTACTTC.

In this sample, this clonotype turned up a few times. The chain has TRBV6-1 and TRBJ2-1; 10 bases agree with TRBD2. V lost 7 bases and J lost 9; bases outside the gene matches: 12. Germline CDR1 reads MNHNS; CDR2 reads SASEGT. CDR3 length: 15 amino acids. CDR3 sequence (DNA): TGTGCCAGCACCCCTCTAGCGGGGGTTCAGCGTGAGCAGTTCTTC. Amino acid sequence: CASTPLAGVQREQFF.